This T cell receptor beta chain appears in the sequencing data of a study of graft-versus-host responses after intestinal transplantation. The assay was immunoSEQ multiplex PCR, and TCRdb's table has in-frame clones only and misses some. The table records more than 12,000 clones, around two thirds of them present only once. The CDR3 consists of 14 residues. Germline CDR1 and CDR2: MNHNS and SASEGT. The authors processed graft tissue to release intraepithelial and lamina propria lymphocytes. To note about this clone: One junction end disagrees with the germline gene, perhaps due to a read error.

The material was ileum tissue, obtained around 94 weeks after intestinal transplantation. The receptor was derived from a human patient who received an intestinal transplant, so some T cells may come from the graft donor. This sequence joins TRBV6-1 and TRBJ1-5, with D perhaps TRBD1 (6 bases). As DNA, the CDR3 is TGTGCCAGCAGGGAAGAGGGGGAGGGTCAGCCCCAGCATTTT. Its translation is CASREEGEGQPQHF.